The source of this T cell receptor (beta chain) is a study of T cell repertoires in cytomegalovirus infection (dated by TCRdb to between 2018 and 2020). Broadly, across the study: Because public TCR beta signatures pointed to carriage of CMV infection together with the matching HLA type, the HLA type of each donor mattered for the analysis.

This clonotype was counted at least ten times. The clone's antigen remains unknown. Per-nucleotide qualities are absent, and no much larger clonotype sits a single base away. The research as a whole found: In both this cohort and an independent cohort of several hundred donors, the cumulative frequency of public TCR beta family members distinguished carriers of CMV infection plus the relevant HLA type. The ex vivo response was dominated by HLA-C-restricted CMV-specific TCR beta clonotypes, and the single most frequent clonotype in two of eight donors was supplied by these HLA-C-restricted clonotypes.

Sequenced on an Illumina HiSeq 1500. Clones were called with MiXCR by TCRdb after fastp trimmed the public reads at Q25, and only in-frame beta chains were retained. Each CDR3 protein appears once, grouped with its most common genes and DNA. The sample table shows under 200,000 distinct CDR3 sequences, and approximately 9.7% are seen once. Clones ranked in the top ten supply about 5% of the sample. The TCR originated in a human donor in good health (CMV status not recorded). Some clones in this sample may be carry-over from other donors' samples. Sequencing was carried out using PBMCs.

The CDR3 region has the sequence CASSIARVGANVLTF. The nucleotide sequence is given as TGTGCCAGTAGTATTGCCCGGGTTGGGGCCAACGTCCTGACTTTC. The chain was built from TRBV19 and TRBJ2-6; there is no confident call for the D gene. CDR1 and CDR2 were assigned from the germline V gene (reference sequence) as LNHDA and SQIVND. Spanning cysteine to phenylalanine, the CDR3 consists of 15 amino acids. The read is trimmed to its CDR3 DNA, 45 bases read in frame from base 1. Trimming costs V 3 bases and J 3 bases, and their ends lie 9 bases apart.